A selection of T cell receptor beta chains follows, all from one sample in a study of blood T cell repertoires in COVID-19. TCRdb's table, derived via immunoSEQ multiplex PCR, lists solely in-frame clones and lacks some. The sample holds some 300,000 clones, 90% seen once. Sequenced: peripheral blood. These receptors came from a woman between 40 and 50 years old with COVID-19, enrolled during active disease. Both conserved end residues are part of each CDR3. A D gene is named only where the DNA matches it firmly. The listing skips clone size in some rows; elsewhere it reads once, few, many or a size class.

J | V | size | D | DNA | CDR3
TRBJ1-1 | TRBV7-7 | . | TRBD1 | TGTGCTAGCAGCTTTGGTGTGGACAGGGGGTACGAGAACACTGAAGCTTTCTTT | CASSFGVDRGYENTEAFF
TRBJ2-2 | TRBV9 | . | TRBD1 | TGTGCCAGCAGCCCCCGGACAGGGACCGGGGAGCTGTTTTTT | CASSPRTGTGELFF
TRBJ1-2 | TRBV30 | . | . | TGTGCCTGGAGTGTGGTTCAGGGAGGCTACACCTTC | CAWSVVQGGYTF
TRBJ1-2 | TRBV18 | few | TRBD1 | TGTGCCAGCTCACCGGGGACAGGGGAGGACTATGGCTACACCTTC | CASSPGTGEDYGYTF
TRBJ2-2 | TRBV19 | once | . | TGTGCCAGTAGTTTACAGGGATTCACCGGGGAGCTGTTTTTT | CASSLQGFTGELFF
TRBJ2-1 | TRBV12-3/TRBV12-4 | . | . | TGTGCCAGCAGTTTGCTTGCTAGTGAGCAGTTCTTC | CASSLLASEQFF
TRBJ2-7 | TRBV19 | . | . | TGTGCCAGTAGTATTGTTTGGGACATCCTCTCCTACGAGCAGTACTTC | CASSIVWDILSYEQYF
TRBJ2-2 | TRBV7-2 | . | . | TGTGCCAGCAGCTTAGCAAGCCCCGGGGGGGAGCTGTTTTTT | CASSLASPGGELFF
TRBJ1-5 | TRBV10-3 | . | . | TGTGCCATCAGTGGATCCCCGGGGGATCAGCCCCAGCATTTT | CAISGSPGDQPQHF
TRBJ2-2 | TRBV11-2 | . | TRBD1 | TGTGCCAGCAGACGCCCCGGGACAGGGCGGACCGGGGAGCTGTTTTTT | CASRRPGTGRTGELFF
TRBJ1-3 | TRBV7-8 | . | . | TGTGCCAGCAGCTTAATCCGGGAGCACTCTGGAAACACCATATATTTT | CASSLIREHSGNTIYF
TRBJ2-7 | TRBV6-2/TRBV6-3 | . | TRBD2 | TGTGCCAGCAGCCCCGTGAGCGGGGGGCTCAACTCCTACGAGCAGTACTTC | CASSPVSGGLNSYEQYF
TRBJ2-7 | TRBV6-5 | . | TRBD1 | TGTGCCAGCAGTTACGGGACAGTCTACGAGCAGTACTTC | CASSYGTVYEQYF
TRBJ1-1 | TRBV11-2 | . | TRBD1 | TGTGCCAGCAGCCTGAGACAGGGGGCCATGAACACTGAAGCTTTCTTT | CASSLRQGAMNTEAFF
TRBJ1-1 | TRBV12-3/TRBV12-4 | once | . | TGTGCCAGCAGCGCGAGTCTGAACACTGAAGCTTTCTTT | CASSASLNTEAFF
TRBJ2-2 | TRBV2 | . | TRBD2 | TGTGCCAGCAGTCCTGGACTAGCGGGTGCGAACACCGGGGAGCTGTTTTTT | CASSPGLAGANTGELFF
TRBJ1-4 | TRBV7-8 | . | . | TGTGCCAGCAGCTTAGGGGCAGGAATGAATGAAAAACTGTTTTTT | CASSLGAGMNEKLFF
TRBJ2-1 | TRBV7-9 | . | TRBD2 | TGTGCCAGCAGCCCACATAGCGGGTCCTCCTACAATGAGCAGTTCTTC | CASSPHSGSSYNEQFF
TRBJ2-1 | TRBV7-2 | . | . | TGTGCCAGCAGCTCTCAGGGGGGCACCTACAATGAGCAGTTCTTC | CASSSQGGTYNEQFF
TRBJ2-1 | TRBV6-2/TRBV6-3 | once | . | TGTGCCAGCAGTCACGGACAAGGAGGGCCTCGGAGCTCCTACAATGAGCAGTTCTTC | CASSHGQGGPRSSYNEQFF
TRBJ2-2 | TRBV7-8 | . | . | TGTGCCAGCAGCTTAGCGGGAGGTCCGAACACCGGGGAGCTGTTTTTT | CASSLAGGPNTGELFF
TRBJ2-1 | TRBV6-5 | . | . | TGTGCCAGCAGTTACTCGCAGGGACTGCTTGAGCAGTTCTTC | CASSYSQGLLEQFF
TRBJ1-2 | TRBV27 | . | TRBD1 | TGTGCCAGCAGCCTACAGGGGGTTGCTAACTATGGCTACACCTTC | CASSLQGVANYGYTF
TRBJ2-5 | TRBV6-6 | . | TRBD1 | TGTGCCAGCAGTCGGGACAGACAAGAGACCCAGTACTTC | CASSRDRQETQYF
TRBJ2-7 | TRBV3-1/TRBV3-2 | . | TRBD1 | TGTGCCAGCAGCCAAGGTTACAGGACAGGGGACTACGAGCAGTACTTC | CASSQGYRTGDYEQYF
TRBJ2-1 | TRBV7-2 | . | . | TGTGCCAGCAGCTTTGACCGTCGGGTGGATGAGCAGTTCTTC | CASSFDRRVDEQFF
TRBJ2-5 | TRBV5-1 | once | TRBD1 | TGCGCCAGCGGGCTAGGGACAGCAGGGACCCAGTACTTC | CASGLGTAGTQYF
TRBJ1-1 | TRBV5-5 | . | . | TGTGCCAGCAGACCTGACCGGGGGAACACTGAAGCTTTCTTT | CASRPDRGNTEAFF
TRBJ2-7 | TRBV30 | . | . | TGTGCCTGGAGCGTTGAGGGCCCCCTCTGGGGCTACGAGCAGTACTTC | CAWSVEGPLWGYEQYF
TRBJ1-4 | TRBV7-2 | . | . | TGTGCCAGCAGCCGGCCGGGCCCGGGAGAAAAACTGTTTTTT | CASSRPGPGEKLFF
TRBJ2-7 | TRBV27 | . | . | TGTGCCAGCAGGGGCCGCGAGTACGAGCAGTACTTC | CASRGREYEQYF
TRBJ2-7 | TRBV5-1 | . | . | TGCGCCAGCAGCTTGGACGGCAGGAGGAACGAGCAGTACTTC | CASSLDGRRNEQYF
TRBJ2-3 | TRBV7-2 | once | . | TGTGCCAGCATGCAGCGGGGCACAGATACGCAGTATTTT | CASMQRGTDTQYF
TRBJ2-3 | TRBV19 | . | . | TGTGCCAGTAGTATTGGGCAGGGGACCCCCGATACGCAGTATTTT | CASSIGQGTPDTQYF
TRBJ2-1 | TRBV4-3 | once | . | TGCGCCAGCAGCCGCGACCCTAGGGGCCCTAACAATGAGCAGTTCTTC | CASSRDPRGPNNEQFF
TRBJ1-5 | TRBV9 | . | . | TGTGCCAGCGGACCGGAGGGTCAGCCCCAGCATTTT | CASGPEGQPQHF
TRBJ1-6 | TRBV5-1 | . | TRBD1 | TGCGCCAGCAGCCTGGGGGGACAGGGAGTTTACTCACCCCTCCACTTT | CASSLGGQGVYSPLHF
TRBJ2-7 | TRBV27 | . | . | TGTGCCAGCAGTTTAAACAGCATAGGGGGCGAGCAGTACTTC | CASSLNSIGGEQYF